This TCR beta chain was recorded in a study of OX40 agonist ivuxolimab in advanced cancers. Study in general: Ivuxolimab was delivered to patients intravenously every 2 weeks at doses spanning 0.01 to 10 mg/kg.

This CDR3 region has 14 residues. Germline CDR1 SQVTM, CDR2 ANQGSEA. Notes on this clone: Its antigen is not identified. The junction differs from germline at one of its ends, possibly a read error.

Points from the study as a whole: CD4+ T cells averaged fewer expanded clones than CD8+ T cells. At 0.1 to 3.0 mg/kg and by week 6, clonal expansion occurred in CD4+ and CD8+ blood T cells.

Data came from immunoSEQ multiplex PCR; TCRdb stores just in-frame clones and leaves some out. The table lists more than 55,000 clones, roughly 88% of them singletons. The TCR originated in an adult with an advanced solid tumor such as melanoma, head and neck, liver or kidney cancer. This chain joins TRBV29-1 and TRBJ1-1, with TRBD1 as a possible D gene (5 bases). The material was CD4+ or CD8+ T cells sorted from blood, obtained in a trial of the OX40 agonist ivuxolimab. CDR3 protein: CSVDRTGGNSEAFF. DNA of the CDR3: TGCAGCGTTGATAGAACAGGTGGGAACTCTGAAGCTTTCTTT. Together with reference TRBV29-1 and TRBJ1-1, the CDR3 gives the full variable domain: SAVISQKPSRDICQRGTSLTIQCQVDSQVTMMFWYRQQPGQSLTLIATANQGSEATYESGFVIDKFPISRPNLTFSTLTVSNMSPEDSSIYLCSVDRTGGNSEAFFGQGTRLTVV.